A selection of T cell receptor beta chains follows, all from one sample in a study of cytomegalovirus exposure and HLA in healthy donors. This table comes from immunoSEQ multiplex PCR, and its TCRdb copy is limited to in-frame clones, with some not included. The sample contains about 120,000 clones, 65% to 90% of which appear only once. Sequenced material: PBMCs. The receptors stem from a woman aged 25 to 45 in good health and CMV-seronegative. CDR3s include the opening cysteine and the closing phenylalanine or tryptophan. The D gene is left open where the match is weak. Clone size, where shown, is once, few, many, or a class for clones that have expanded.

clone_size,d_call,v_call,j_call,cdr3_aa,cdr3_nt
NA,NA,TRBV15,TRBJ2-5,CATSRDGRRETQYF,TGTGCCACCAGCAGAGATGGAAGGAGGGAGACCCAGTACTTC
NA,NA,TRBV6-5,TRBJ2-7,CASIGLGASSYEQYF,TGTGCCAGCATAGGGCTGGGGGCCTCTAGCTACGAGCAGTACTTC
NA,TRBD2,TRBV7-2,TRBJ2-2,CASSLASGSGTGELFF,TGTGCCAGCAGCTTAGCCAGCGGGAGTGGCACCGGGGAGCTGTTTTTT
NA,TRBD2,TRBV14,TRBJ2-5,CASSQLTSGAQETQYF,TGTGCCAGCAGCCAACTGACTAGCGGGGCCCAAGAGACCCAGTACTTC
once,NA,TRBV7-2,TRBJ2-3,CASSLPSDTQYF,TGTGCCAGCAGCTTACCATCAGATACGCAGTATTTT
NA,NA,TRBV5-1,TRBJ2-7,CASSSDLSSYEQYF,TGCGCCAGCAGCTCCGACTTGAGCTCCTACGAGCAGTACTTC
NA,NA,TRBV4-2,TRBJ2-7,CASSQETLGSTYEQYF,TGTGCCAGCAGCCAAGAAACCTTGGGCTCTACCTACGAGCAGTACTTC
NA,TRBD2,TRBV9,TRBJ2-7,CASSEGLAGLYEQYF,TGTGCCAGCAGCGAGGGACTAGCGGGCCTCTACGAGCAGTACTTC
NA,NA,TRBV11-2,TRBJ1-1,CASSLDWRQTAAAFF,TGTGCCAGCAGCTTAGATTGGAGACAGACGGCGGCGGCTTTCTTT
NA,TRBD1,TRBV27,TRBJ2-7,CASRDRGAGEQYF,TGTGCCAGCAGAGACAGGGGGGCGGGCGAGCAGTACTTC
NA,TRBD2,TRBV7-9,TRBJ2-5,CASSSTSGRAAETQYF,TGTGCCAGCAGCTCAACTAGCGGGAGGGCCGCAGAGACCCAGTACTTC
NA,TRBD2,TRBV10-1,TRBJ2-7,CASSEWTSGGSYEQYF,TGCGCCAGCAGTGAGTGGACTAGCGGGGGGTCCTACGAGCAGTACTTC
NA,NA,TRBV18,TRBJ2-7,CASSPPIDPYEQYF,TGTGCCAGCTCACCACCGATAGATCCCTACGAGCAGTACTTC
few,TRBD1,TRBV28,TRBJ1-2,CASSLGQGNGYTF,TGTGCCAGCAGCTTGGGACAGGGTAACGGCTACACCTTC
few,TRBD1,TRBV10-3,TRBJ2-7,CAISEPRTGVYEQYF,TGTGCCATCAGCGAGCCCCGGACAGGGGTATACGAGCAGTACTTC
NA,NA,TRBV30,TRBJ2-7,CAWSPLQPRGYEQYF,TGTGCCTGGAGCCCCCTGCAGCCTCGAGGCTACGAGCAGTACTTC
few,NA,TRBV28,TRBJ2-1,CASSPPGGSGSYNEQFF,TGTGCCAGCAGTCCCCCGGGTGGTAGCGGCTCCTACAATGAGCAGTTCTTC
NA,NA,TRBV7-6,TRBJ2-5,CASRSEARQETQYF,TGTGCCAGCAGGTCCGAGGCCAGACAAGAGACCCAGTACTTC
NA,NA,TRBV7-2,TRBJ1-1,CASSQTVYTEAFF,TGTGCCAGCAGCCAAACAGTGTACACTGAAGCTTTCTTT
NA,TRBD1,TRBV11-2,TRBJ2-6,CASSSGQGLGGANVLTF,TGTGCCAGCAGCTCCGGACAGGGTCTGGGGGGGGCCAACGTCCTGACTTTC
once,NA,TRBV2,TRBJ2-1,CASKGRGSYNEQFF,TGTGCCAGCAAGGGAAGGGGGTCCTACAATGAGCAGTTCTTC
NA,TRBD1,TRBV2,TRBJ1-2,CASRWTGLHYGYTF,TGTGCCAGCAGATGGACAGGGTTGCACTATGGCTACACCTTC
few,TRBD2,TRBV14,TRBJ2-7,CASSQNLRTSGSHEQYF,TGTGCCAGCAGCCAGAACCTGAGGACTAGCGGGAGCCACGAGCAGTACTTC
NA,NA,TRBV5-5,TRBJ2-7,CASSLEGGGTYEQYF,TGTGCCAGCAGCTTGGAGGGCGGGGGCACCTACGAGCAGTACTTC
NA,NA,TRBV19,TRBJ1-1,CASSMAGWAGFMNTEAFF,TGTGCCAGTAGTATGGCGGGATGGGCAGGGTTCATGAACACTGAAGCTTTCTTT
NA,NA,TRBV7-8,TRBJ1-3,CASSFSPANSGNTIYF,TGTGCCAGCAGCTTTTCCCCTGCTAACTCTGGAAACACCATATATTTT
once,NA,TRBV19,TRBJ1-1,CASSSQRARNTEAFF,TGTGCCAGTAGTAGCCAGAGGGCCAGGAACACTGAAGCTTTCTTT
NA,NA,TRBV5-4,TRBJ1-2,CASSPKRWTQALPGYTF,TGTGCCAGCAGCCCCAAGCGCTGGACTCAAGCCCTGCCCGGCTACACCTTC
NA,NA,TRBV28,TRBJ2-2,CASSLGSGELFF,TGTGCCAGCAGTTTAGGGAGTGGGGAGCTGTTTTTT
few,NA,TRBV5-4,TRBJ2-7,CASSVSGSYEQYF,TGTGCCAGCAGCGTCTCCGGGAGCTACGAGCAGTACTTC
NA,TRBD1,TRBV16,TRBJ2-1,CASTGTQGAQQFF,TGTGCCAGCACCGGGACCCAGGGGGCGCAGCAGTTCTTC
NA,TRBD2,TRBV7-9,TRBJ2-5,CASSPGLAASQETQYF,TGTGCCAGCAGCCCGGGACTAGCGGCGAGCCAAGAGACCCAGTACTTC
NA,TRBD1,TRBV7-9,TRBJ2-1,CASSWDRGHYNEQFF,TGTGCCAGCAGCTGGGACAGGGGTCACTACAATGAGCAGTTCTTC
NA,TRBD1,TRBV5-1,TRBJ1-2,CASSLLGGQGRDYGYTF,TGCGCCAGCAGCTTATTAGGGGGACAGGGGCGTGACTATGGCTACACCTTC
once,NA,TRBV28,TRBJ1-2,CASSPFSTGWGYTF,TGTGCCAGCAGTCCTTTTTCGACAGGCTGGGGCTACACCTTC
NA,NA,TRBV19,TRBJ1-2,CASSTRVAGRNYGYTF,TGTGCCAGTAGTACACGGGTCGCGGGAAGGAACTATGGCTACACCTTC
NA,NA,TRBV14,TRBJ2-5,CASSQEPIGSETQYF,TGTGCCAGCAGCCAAGAGCCCATCGGGAGTGAGACCCAGTACTTC
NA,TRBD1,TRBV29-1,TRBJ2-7,CSAQRQGTYEQYF,TGCAGCGCCCAGCGACAGGGGACCTACGAGCAGTACTTC
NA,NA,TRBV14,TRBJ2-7,CASSQVSRGYEQYF,TGTGCCAGCAGCCAAGTTAGCAGAGGATACGAGCAGTACTTC
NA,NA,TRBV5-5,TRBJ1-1,CASTRGGTTEAFF,TGTGCCAGCACCCGGGGGGGAACGACTGAAGCTTTCTTT
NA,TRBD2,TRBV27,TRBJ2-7,CASSLIAGGLSYEQYF,TGTGCCAGCAGTTTAATAGCGGGAGGGTTGTCGTACGAGCAGTACTTC
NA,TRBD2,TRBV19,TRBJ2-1,CASSIEAGGFYNEQFF,TGTGCCAGTAGTATAGAAGCGGGGGGTTTCTACAATGAGCAGTTCTTC
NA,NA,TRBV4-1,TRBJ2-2,CASSQAQISTGELFF,TGCGCCAGCAGCCAAGCACAAATATCTACCGGGGAGCTGTTTTTT
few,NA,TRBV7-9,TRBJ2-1,CASSANNEQFF,TGTGCCAGCAGCGCTAATAATGAGCAGTTCTTC